This paragraph reports one T cell receptor beta chain. The sample comes from a study of monozygotic twins with inflammatory bowel disease. Germline values: CDR1 SGHRS, CDR2 YFSETQ. The CDR3 covers 16 residues. With the 5' RACE reads reprocessed, TCRdb shows one record per CDR3 protein and no DNA. Here the sample table reports about 160,000 distinct CDR3 sequences. The chain recombines TRBV5-1 with TRBJ2-1; lacking DNA, the TRBD2 call made by TCRdb goes unchecked. The sample comprised blood. The sequence was collected from a human donor with ulcerative colitis or Crohn's disease, or a healthy co-twin of an affected twin (not recorded which). The CDR3 region is CASSLAGGRATNEQFF.